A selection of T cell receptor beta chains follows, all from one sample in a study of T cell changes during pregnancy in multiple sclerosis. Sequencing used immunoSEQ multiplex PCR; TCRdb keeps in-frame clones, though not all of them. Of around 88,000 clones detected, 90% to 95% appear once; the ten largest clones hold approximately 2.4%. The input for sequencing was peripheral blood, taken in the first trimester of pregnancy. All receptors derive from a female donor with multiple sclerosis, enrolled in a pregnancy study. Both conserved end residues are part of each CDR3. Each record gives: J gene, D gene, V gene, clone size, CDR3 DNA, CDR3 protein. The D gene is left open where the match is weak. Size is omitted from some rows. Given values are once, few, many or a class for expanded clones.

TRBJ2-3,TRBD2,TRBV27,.,TGTGCCAGCAGTCCAACCGGGACTAGCGGTAGCACAGATACGCAGTATTTT,CASSPTGTSGSTDTQYF
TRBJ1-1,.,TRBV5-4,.,TGTGCCAGCAGCTTGGAACAGGCGAACACTGAAGCTTTCTTT,CASSLEQANTEAFF
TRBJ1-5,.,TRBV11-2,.,TGTGCCAGCAGCCCTGACGGGGTTAGGGATCAGCCCCAGCATTTT,CASSPDGVRDQPQHF
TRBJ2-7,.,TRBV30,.,TGTGCCTGGAACCAGGGTTTCGACGAGCAGTACTTC,CAWNQGFDEQYF
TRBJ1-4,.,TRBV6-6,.,TGTGCCAGCAGCCCCGGGGGTGAAAAACTGTTTTTT,CASSPGGEKLFF
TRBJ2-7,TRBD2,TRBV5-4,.,TGTGCCAGCAGCGCCGGGGGGTCTAAGACCTACGAGCAGTACTTC,CASSAGGSKTYEQYF
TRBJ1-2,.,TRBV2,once,TGTGCCAGCACTGGGGGGGAGGGTGCTAACTATGGCTACACCTTC,CASTGGEGANYGYTF
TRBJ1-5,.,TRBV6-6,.,TGTGCCAGCAGTACGCAGGGAGGGAATCAGCCCCAGCATTTT,CASSTQGGNQPQHF
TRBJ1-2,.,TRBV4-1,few,TGCGCCAGCAGCCAAAGGCAGGCCTATGGCTACACCTTC,CASSQRQAYGYTF
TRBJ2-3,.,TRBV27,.,TGTGCCAGCAGTCAGTACACAGATACGCAGTATTTT,CASSQYTDTQYF
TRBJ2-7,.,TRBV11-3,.,TGTGCCAGCAGCTCAGACAGGGAGGGCTACTACGAGCAGTACTTC,CASSSDREGYYEQYF
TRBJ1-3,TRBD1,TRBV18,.,TGTGCCAGCTCACCACCCATTACAGGGGCTGGAAACACCATATATTTT,CASSPPITGAGNTIYF
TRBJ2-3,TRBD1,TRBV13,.,TGTGCCAGCAGCCTACGGACAGGGGTGCAAGATACGCAGTATTTT,CASSLRTGVQDTQYF
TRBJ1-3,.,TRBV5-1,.,TGCGCCAGCAGCTCCCCTGCAGGGGATGTATCTGGAAACACCATATATTTT,CASSSPAGDVSGNTIYF
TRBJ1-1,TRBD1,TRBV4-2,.,TGTGCCAGCAGCCCGTTTAACCGGGACAGTAACACTGAAGCTTTCTTT,CASSPFNRDSNTEAFF
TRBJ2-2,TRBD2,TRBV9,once,TGTGCCAGCAGCATGACTAGCGGGGGGCGGAACACCGGGGAGCTGTTTTTT,CASSMTSGGRNTGELFF
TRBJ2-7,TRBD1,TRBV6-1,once,TGTGCCAGCAGGCTGACAGGGGTACCCTACGAGCAGTACTTC,CASRLTGVPYEQYF
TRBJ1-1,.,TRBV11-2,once,TGTGCCAGCGGACGGATCAGGGAAATTGCGCCTGAAGCTTTCTTT,CASGRIREIAPEAFF
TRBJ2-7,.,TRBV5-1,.,TGCGCCAGCTCGAGATCAACGTACGAGCAGTACTTC,CASSRSTYEQYF
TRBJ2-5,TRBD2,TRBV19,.,TGTGCCAGTAGTATACTAGCGGGAGCGGAGACCCAGTACTTC,CASSILAGAETQYF
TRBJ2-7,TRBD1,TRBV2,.,TGTGCCAGCAGAGCTCAGACAGGGAGCTCCTACGAGCAGTACTTC,CASRAQTGSSYEQYF
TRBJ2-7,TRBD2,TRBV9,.,TGTGCCAGCAGCGGGAAGATGACTAGCGGGCCCTACGAGCAGTACTTC,CASSGKMTSGPYEQYF
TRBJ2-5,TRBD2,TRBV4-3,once,TGCGCCAGCAGCCTAGTAGGGGACCGGGGGGCCCAGTACTTC,CASSLVGDRGAQYF
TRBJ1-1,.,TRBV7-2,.,TGTGCCAGCAGCTTAGTGGGACAAGGATACACTGAAGCTTTCTTT,CASSLVGQGYTEAFF
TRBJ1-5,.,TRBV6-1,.,TGTGCCACCCGGGTCTATAGCAATCAGCCCCAGCATTTT,CATRVYSNQPQHF
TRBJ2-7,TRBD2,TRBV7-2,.,TGTGCCAGCAGCTTAACCCCGGGACTAGCGTCTTCGGGGGAGCAGTACTTC,CASSLTPGLASSGEQYF
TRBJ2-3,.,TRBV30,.,TGTGCCTGGAGTGTATCGACAGATACGCAGTATTTT,CAWSVSTDTQYF
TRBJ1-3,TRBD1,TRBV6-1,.,TGTGCCAGCAGGGGCCGGGACAGTGGAAACACCATATATTTT,CASRGRDSGNTIYF